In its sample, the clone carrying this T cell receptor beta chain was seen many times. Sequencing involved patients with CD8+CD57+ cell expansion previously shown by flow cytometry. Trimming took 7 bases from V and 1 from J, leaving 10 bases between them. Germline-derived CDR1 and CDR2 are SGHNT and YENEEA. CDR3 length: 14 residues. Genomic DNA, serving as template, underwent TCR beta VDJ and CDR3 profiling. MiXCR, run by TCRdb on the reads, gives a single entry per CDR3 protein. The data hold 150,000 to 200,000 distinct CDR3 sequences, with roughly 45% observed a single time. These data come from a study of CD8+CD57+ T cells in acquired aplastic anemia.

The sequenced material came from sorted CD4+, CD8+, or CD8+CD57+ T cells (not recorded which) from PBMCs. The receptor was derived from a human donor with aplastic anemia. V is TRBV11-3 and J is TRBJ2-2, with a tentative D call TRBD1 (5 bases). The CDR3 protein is CASTLGENTGELFF. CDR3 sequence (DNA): TGTGCCAGCACCCTAGGGGAGAACACCGGGGAGCTGTTTTTT.